The entry below gives a single T cell receptor beta chain sequence along with its context. The sample belongs to a study of shared T cell receptors in the human thymus. Clones were sequenced by immunoSEQ multiplex PCR, and TCRdb holds only the in-frame ones, with some missing. The top ten clones hold about 0.012% of a sample with almost 550,000 clones, about 84% of them seen once. Trimming shortened V by 7 bases and J by 1 base, and 11 bases separated the two germline ends. Germline V gene sequence: CDR1 SNHLY, CDR2 FYNNEI. There are 14 residues in the CDR3. The sample was also reused in another study, on human thymus T cells. This second study notes: Resections from corrective heart surgery provided thymus tissue. In thymic and blood repertoires alike, V and J usage looked biased. Reports from related research described highly overlapping thymic repertoires among unrelated individuals.

The sample taken for sequencing was thymocytes. This chain joins TRBV2 and TRBJ1-3; a weak D match, TRBD1 (6 bases). The sequence came from a boy under two years old with a congenital heart defect. CDR3 residues: CASTGGLSGNTIYF. The CDR3, as DNA: TGTGCCAGCACCGGGGGGCTATCTGGAAACACCATATATTTT.